Following are 15 T cell receptor beta chains from one sample sequenced in a study of monozygotic twins with inflammatory bowel disease. TCRdb re-called the 5' RACE reads and catalogs CDR3 proteins one per entry, DNA excluded. The sample features about 380,000 distinct CDR3 sequences, with 2% to 3% in its top ten. Sequencing input: blood. The source is a human donor with ulcerative colitis or Crohn's disease, or a healthy co-twin of an affected twin (not recorded which).

The chain couples TRBV6-5 to TRBJ2-7; lacking DNA, the TRBD1 call made by TCRdb goes unchecked. Germline V gene lookup returns CDR1 MNHEY and CDR2 SVGAGI. The CDR3 totals 15 residues. The CDR3 sequence is CASSYQTGGGYEQYF.

This chain connects TRBV6-5 to TRBJ1-6; the D call from TCRdb, TRBD1, cannot be confirmed without DNA. Germline CDR1 and CDR2: MNHEY and SVGAGI. CDR3 size: 15 residues. The chain's CDR3 is CASSYSKQGGSPLHF.

The CDR3 here is CASSLAQKQETQYF. This chain joins TRBV5-8 and TRBJ2-5. Germline V gene sequence: CDR1 SGHTS, CDR2 YDEGEE. The CDR3 spans 14 residues.

The chain combines TRBV4-2 with TRBJ2-1; the TCRdb D gene call, TRBD2, has no DNA to confirm it. CDR1 and CDR2 from the germline V gene are LGHNA and YNFKEQ. The CDR3 spans 16 residues. The CDR3 sequence: CASSPTLAGGYNEQFF.

The chain recombines TRBV5-1 with TRBJ2-1; the TRBD1 assignment by TCRdb is unverifiable without DNA. In germline, CDR1 is SGHRS, CDR2 YFSETQ. This CDR3 has 13 residues. CDR3 amino acids: CASTLGGGNEQFF.

This chain connects TRBV2 to TRBJ2-3. CDR3 size: 12 residues. Germline CDR1 reads SNHLY; CDR2 reads FYNNEI. The CDR3 sequence is CASTTSTDTQYF.

This sequence joins TRBV12-3 or TRBV12-4 and TRBJ1-2; there is no DNA to check the TCRdb D call of TRBD1. CDR3 length: 14 residues. The CDR3 protein is CASRSTGKNYGYTF.

The rearrangement uses TRBV12-3 or TRBV12-4 and TRBJ2-7; TCRdb outputs TRBD2, but without DNA this stays unchecked. This CDR3 contains 14 residues. The CDR3 reads CASSLTSGVYEQYF.

The J gene is TRBJ1-4, the V gene TRBV9; TCRdb's D call of TRBD1 is untestable without DNA. CDR1 and CDR2 from the germline V gene are SGDLS and YYNGEE. The CDR3 consists of 15 residues. The CDR3 here is CASSARQTTNEKLFF.

The chain has TRBV20-1 and TRBJ1-4; the TRBD1 assignment by TCRdb is unverifiable without DNA. The germline CDR1 and CDR2 sequences are DFQATT and SNEGSKA (reference sequence). There are 16 residues in the CDR3. The CDR3 loop is CSARDSYRGLGEKLFF.

The chain has TRBV24-1 and TRBJ2-6; the TRBD1 assignment by TCRdb is unverifiable without DNA. From germline, CDR1 is KGHDR and CDR2 SFDVKD. This CDR3 has 16 amino acids. CDR3 sequence: CATSDDDRAGANVLTF.

The rearrangement joins TRBV29-1 to TRBJ2-7; TCRdb gives TRBD1 as the D gene, but with no DNA this cannot be confirmed. The CDR3 runs 15 residues. CDR1 and CDR2 (germline): SQVTM, ANQGSEA. CDR3 amino acids: CSVEDRGQGFYEQYF.

The V gene is TRBV5-1, the J gene TRBJ2-7; TCRdb gives TRBD1 as the D gene, but with no DNA this cannot be confirmed. The CDR3 covers 16 residues. Germline values: CDR1 SGHRS, CDR2 YFSETQ. The CDR3 loop is CASSLVRPGFSYEQYF. Using reference TRBV5-1 and TRBJ2-7 for the parts outside the CDR3, the full variable domain is KAGVTQTPRYLIKTRGQQVTLSCSPISGHRSVSWYQQTPGQGLQFLFEYFSETQRNKGNFPGRFSGRQFSNSRSEMNVSTLELGDSALYLCASSLVRPGFSYEQYFGPGTRLTVT.

This chain joins TRBV4-3 and TRBJ2-7; the D call from TCRdb, TRBD1, cannot be confirmed without DNA. Germline CDR1 and CDR2: LGHNA and YSLEER. This CDR3 contains 15 residues. This chain's CDR3 is CASSQDTGQAYEQYF.

The rearrangement uses TRBV6-2 or TRBV6-3 and TRBJ1-5; TCRdb names TRBD1, which stays unverified in the absence of DNA. This CDR3 is 16 amino acids long. The V gene's germline CDR1 is MNHEY and CDR2 SVGEGT. CDR3 in amino acids: CASSSLDRGGNQPQHF.